This T cell receptor beta chain is drawn from a study of identifying expanded T cells in peripheral blood. No infections or other immune events were documented during collection. The protocol was immunoSEQ multiplex PCR, while the TCRdb copy is restricted to in-frame clones and leaves out a portion. The sample consists of about 89,000 clones, approximately 84% of them appearing once. Overall study results and limits: Differentially abundant clones: about 1.1 between replicates, just under 17 at around 14 days, 19 at four. Approximately 2-week clone count variance significantly increased as total template count grew.

Points on this clone: Antigen unknown.

Trimming stripped 0 bases from V and 1 base from J, with 11 bases between. The CDR3 extends over 16 amino acids. Germline assignment: CDR1 SGHTA and CDR2 FQGNSA. V usage is TRBV7-2 and J usage is TRBJ2-3; D unresolved. This sequence was found in a person aged 18-69 years in good health. Material: blood. The CDR3 spells CASSLALRPRTDTQYF. For the CDR3, the DNA is TGTGCCAGCAGCTTAGCGCTCAGACCCCGCACAGATACGCAGTATTTT.